These T cell receptor beta chains were read from a single sample in a study of a mutant IDH1 vaccine in newly diagnosed glioma. These TCRs' antigens remain unknown. Assay used: immunoSEQ multiplex PCR; TCRdb lists only in-frame clones, some missing. The sample has around 120,000 clones, roughly 75% seen once. The material sequenced was PBMCs, taken from a glioma patient whose treatment included an IDH1 peptide vaccine. The receptors shown here come from a middle-aged man with glioma. CDR3s include the opening cysteine and the closing phenylalanine or tryptophan. The D gene is left open where the match is weak. Not all rows give a size; the values are once, few, many and, for expanded clones, a class.

j_gene: TRBJ2-7; v_gene: TRBV27; abundance: NA; d_gene: TRBD2; CDR3aa: CASSFHGRTSGGSYEQYF; CDR3nt: TGTGCCAGCAGTTTCCATGGTAGAACTAGCGGGGGCTCCTACGAGCAGTACTTC
j_gene: TRBJ2-5; v_gene: TRBV7-9; abundance: NA; d_gene: NA; CDR3aa: CASSLSGSGEETQYF; CDR3nt: TGTGCCAGCAGCTTATCCGGAAGTGGTGAGGAGACCCAGTACTTC
j_gene: TRBJ2-1; v_gene: TRBV4-3; abundance: NA; d_gene: NA; CDR3aa: CASSLVRGPLMSGNEQFF; CDR3nt: TGCGCCAGCAGCCTAGTCCGAGGGCCCCTGATGAGTGGAAATGAGCAGTTCTTC
j_gene: TRBJ1-2; v_gene: TRBV14; abundance: few; d_gene: TRBD1; CDR3aa: CASSQRGQGLRLNYGYTF; CDR3nt: TGTGCCAGCAGCCAACGTGGACAGGGGCTACGCTTAAACTATGGCTACACCTTC
j_gene: TRBJ1-4; v_gene: TRBV7-2; abundance: NA; d_gene: TRBD1; CDR3aa: CASSPLTGWGNEKLFF; CDR3nt: TGTGCCAGCAGCCCCCTGACAGGGTGGGGTAATGAAAAACTGTTTTTT
j_gene: TRBJ2-3; v_gene: TRBV5-6; abundance: NA; d_gene: NA; CDR3aa: CASSGGRRTDTQYF; CDR3nt: TGTGCCAGCAGCGGCGGACGGCGCACAGATACGCAGTATTTT
j_gene: TRBJ2-1; v_gene: TRBV4-2; abundance: NA; d_gene: NA; CDR3aa: CASSQDGSRSYNEQFF; CDR3nt: TGTGCCAGCAGCCAAGATGGGAGCCGCTCCTACAATGAGCAGTTCTTC
j_gene: TRBJ2-1; v_gene: TRBV14; abundance: NA; d_gene: TRBD2; CDR3aa: CASSQDSASGDNEQFF; CDR3nt: TGTGCCAGCAGCCAAGATTCGGCTAGCGGGGACAATGAGCAGTTCTTC
j_gene: TRBJ2-4; v_gene: TRBV10-1; abundance: NA; d_gene: TRBD1; CDR3aa: CARQGEDKNIQYF; CDR3nt: TGCGCCCGACAGGGGGAGGACAAAAACATTCAGTACTTC
j_gene: TRBJ2-3; v_gene: TRBV19; abundance: NA; d_gene: NA; CDR3aa: CASRLGPIGTDTQYF; CDR3nt: TGTGCCAGTAGACTGGGGCCAATTGGCACAGATACGCAGTATTTT
j_gene: TRBJ2-1; v_gene: TRBV12-5; abundance: few; d_gene: NA; CDR3aa: CASGSPSVTEQFF; CDR3nt: TGTGCTAGTGGTTCACCCTCAGTAACCGAGCAGTTCTTC
j_gene: TRBJ1-1; v_gene: TRBV6-5; abundance: NA; d_gene: NA; CDR3aa: CASRRAREDTEAFF; CDR3nt: TGTGCCAGCAGGCGCGCTCGGGAGGACACTGAAGCTTTCTTT
j_gene: TRBJ2-7; v_gene: TRBV30; abundance: NA; d_gene: NA; CDR3aa: CAWSGLGRPYEQYF; CDR3nt: TGTGCCTGGAGCGGACTCGGGAGACCCTACGAGCAGTACTTC
j_gene: TRBJ1-2; v_gene: TRBV5-5; abundance: NA; d_gene: NA; CDR3aa: CASSLANGYTF; CDR3nt: TGTGCCAGCAGCTTGGCCAATGGCTACACCTTC
j_gene: TRBJ1-5; v_gene: TRBV7-8; abundance: NA; d_gene: NA; CDR3aa: CASSLAGGRQYSNQPQHF; CDR3nt: TGTGCCAGCAGCTTAGCGGGGGGGAGACAATATAGCAATCAGCCCCAGCATTTT
j_gene: TRBJ2-1; v_gene: TRBV5-1; abundance: once; d_gene: TRBD2; CDR3aa: CASSLQRGGYNEQFF; CDR3nt: TGCGCCAGCAGCTTGCAGCGGGGGGGCTACAATGAGCAGTTCTTC
j_gene: TRBJ2-7; v_gene: TRBV6-5; abundance: few; d_gene: TRBD2; CDR3aa: CASSNRLAGGNEQYF; CDR3nt: TGTGCCAGCAGTAACCGACTAGCGGGGGGGAACGAGCAGTACTTC
j_gene: TRBJ1-2; v_gene: TRBV6-1; abundance: NA; d_gene: TRBD1; CDR3aa: CASSANRGPGYGYTF; CDR3nt: TGTGCCAGCAGTGCAAACAGGGGGCCGGGCTATGGCTACACCTTC
j_gene: TRBJ2-3; v_gene: TRBV15; abundance: NA; d_gene: NA; CDR3aa: CATRGGASTDTQYF; CDR3nt: TGTGCCACCAGGGGCGGGGCTAGCACAGATACGCAGTATTTT
j_gene: TRBJ2-2; v_gene: TRBV30; abundance: NA; d_gene: NA; CDR3aa: CAWSVSDVGTGELFF; CDR3nt: TGTGCCTGGAGTGTTAGCGACGTGGGCACCGGGGAGCTGTTTTTT
j_gene: TRBJ2-7; v_gene: TRBV29-1; abundance: NA; d_gene: NA; CDR3aa: CSFYSGLDYEQYF; CDR3nt: TGCAGCTTTTACTCGGGACTTGACTACGAGCAGTACTTC
j_gene: TRBJ2-7; v_gene: TRBV27; abundance: NA; d_gene: NA; CDR3aa: CASSPPWASGSYEQYF; CDR3nt: NA
j_gene: TRBJ2-2; v_gene: TRBV6-5; abundance: NA; d_gene: TRBD1; CDR3aa: CASRAGGGTGELFF; CDR3nt: TGTGCCAGCAGGGCAGGGGGTGGCACCGGGGAGCTGTTTTTT
j_gene: TRBJ2-1; v_gene: TRBV5-4; abundance: NA; d_gene: NA; CDR3aa: CASSLGGLERNNEQFF; CDR3nt: TGTGCCAGCAGCTTGGGTGGGCTAGAGAGGAACAATGAGCAGTTCTTC
j_gene: TRBJ1-5; v_gene: TRBV2; abundance: NA; d_gene: NA; CDR3aa: CASSEEGRKGQPQHF; CDR3nt: TGTGCCAGCAGTGAGGAGGGCAGGAAGGGTCAGCCCCAGCATTTT
j_gene: TRBJ2-7; v_gene: TRBV5-6; abundance: NA; d_gene: TRBD2; CDR3aa: CASSLVPGGSDPYEQYF; CDR3nt: TGTGCCAGCAGCTTGGTCCCGGGAGGGTCAGACCCCTACGAGCAGTACTTC
j_gene: TRBJ2-7; v_gene: TRBV4-3; abundance: NA; d_gene: TRBD2; CDR3aa: CASSQGGLAGRPLF; CDR3nt: TGCGCCAGCAGCCAAGGTGGACTAGCGGGGCGTCCCCTCTTC
j_gene: TRBJ1-1; v_gene: TRBV6-5; abundance: NA; d_gene: NA; CDR3aa: CASSYQRNTEAFF; CDR3nt: TGTGCCAGCAGTTATCAAAGGAACACTGAAGCTTTCTTT
j_gene: TRBJ2-3; v_gene: TRBV18; abundance: NA; d_gene: TRBD1; CDR3aa: CASSPLAQGADTQYF; CDR3nt: TGTGCCAGCTCACCCTTGGCGCAGGGGGCTGATACGCAGTATTTT
j_gene: TRBJ1-2; v_gene: TRBV19; abundance: NA; d_gene: NA; CDR3aa: CASSPIPLTNYGYTF; CDR3nt: TGTGCCAGTAGTCCCATACCACTGACTAACTATGGCTACACCTTC